The 19 T cell receptor beta chains below all came from one sample that was sequenced in a study of blood T cells in healthy people across ages. Using a J-beta primer mix together with a sample-barcoded 5' primer, a second PCR was run for about 6 to 11 cycles. TCRdb used MiXCR to reprocess the 5' RACE reads, holding one entry per CDR3 protein. The profile shows about 810,000 distinct CDR3 sequences, 30% to 45% of them singletons. The material sequenced was blood. These receptors were obtained from a man in his late teens or twenties in good health.

Of note for this clonotype: The junction differs from germline at one of its ends, possibly a read error. The chain joins TRBV5-5 to TRBJ1-6; unclear D gene. Germline loops: CDR1 SGHKS, CDR2 YYEKEE (reference sequence). The CDR3 runs 14 residues. CDR3 sequence (DNA): TGTGCCAGCAACTTGGGCCAGGACAATTCACCCCTCCACTTT. As protein: CASNLGQDNSPLHF.

A remark on this clonotype: Compared with germline, one end of the junction differs, possibly owing to a read error. The V gene is TRBV29-1, the J gene TRBJ2-1; 9 nucleotides line up with TRBD1. Germline assignment: CDR1 SQVTM and CDR2 ANQGSEA. The CDR3 is 16 residues long. The CDR3 DNA follows: TGCAGCGTTGAAGGGGGGGACAGGGTGAAGGACAATGAGCAGTCCTTC. Protein sequence: CSVEGGDRVKDNEQSF.

This sequence joins TRBV20-1 and TRBJ2-1; TRBD2 might be the D (5 bases). CDR1 is DFQATT and CDR2 is SNEGSKA in the germline V gene (reference sequence). CDR3 size: 15 residues. Trimming removed 1 base from V and 0 bases from J, with 10 bases in between. Here the CDR3 DNA reads TGCAGTGCTAGAGGCGAGGGATCCTCCTACAATGAGCAGTTCTTC. Its translation: CSARGEGSSYNEQFF.

V is TRBV10-3 and J is TRBJ2-3, with D possibly matching TRBD2 (6 bases). This CDR3 has 17 residues. V was shortened by 1 base and J by 0 bases, with 14 bases between the two germline ends. Per the germline V gene, CDR1 is ENHRY and CDR2 is SYGVKD. This chain's CDR3 is CAISELASGPSTDTQYF. In DNA form, the CDR3 reads TGTGCCATCAGTGAGTTGGCCAGCGGGCCCAGCACAGATACGCAGTATTTT.

This chain uses TRBV7-2 with TRBJ2-2; 12 nucleotides align to TRBD2. The CDR3 totals 18 residues. With 5 bases clipped from V and 7 bases from J, the junction kept 14 bases outside the gene matches. Germline values: CDR1 SGHTA, CDR2 FQGNSA. In nucleotides, the CDR3 is TGTGCCAGCAGCCGAAGCCTAGCGGGGGGGCATAAGGTCGGGGAGCTGTTTTTT. Translated: CASSRSLAGGHKVGELFF.

This clonotype turned up a few times. DNA of the CDR3: TGCAGTGCTGGCCCGGACAACCATCAGAGAGAGACCCAGTACTTC. It translates to CSAGPDNHQRETQYF. The chain couples TRBV20-1 to TRBJ2-5, with D possibly matching TRBD1 (5 bases). V was pared by 5 bases and J by 4 bases, with 20 bases between. The CDR3 length is 15 residues. The V gene's germline CDR1 is DFQATT and CDR2 SNEGSKA (reference sequence).

The gene calls are TRBV5-1 and TRBJ2-5; 10 nucleotides match TRBD2. The junction had 8 bases not matched to a gene; V was cut back by 1 base and J by 5 bases. The CDR3 covers 16 residues. The V gene's germline CDR1 is SGHRS and CDR2 YFSETQ. CDR3 nucleotide sequence: TGCGCCAGCAGCTTGCGGGGGACTAGCGATCTTGAGACCCAGTACTTC. This codes for CASSLRGTSDLETQYF.

The rearrangement joins TRBV5-6 to TRBJ2-3; TRBD2 might be the D (5 bases). With 4 bases removed from V and 6 bases from J, the gap between germline ends came to 15 bases. This CDR3 region has 14 residues. The germline V gene has CDR1 SGHDT and CDR2 YYEEEE. The CDR3 nucleotides read TGTGCCAGCAGCACTTGGACTCCCAGGGATACGCAGTATTTT. Protein product: CASSTWTPRDTQYF. The full variable domain, its missing parts supplied by reference TRBV5-6 and TRBJ2-3, is DAGVTQSPTHLIKTRGQQVTLRCSPKSGHDTVSWYQQALGQGPQFIFQYYEEEERQRGNFPDRFSGHQFPNYSSELNVNALLLGDSALYLCASSTWTPRDTQYFGPGTRLTVL.

As to this clonotype: A much larger clonotype is one base distant, so this may be a read error. V usage is TRBV4-3 and J usage is TRBJ2-1; 10 nucleotides agree with TRBD2. V lost 7 bases, J lost 9 bases, and 15 bases stayed unmatched. Per the germline V gene, CDR1 is LGHNA and CDR2 is YSLEER. There are 16 residues in the CDR3. CDR3 sequence (DNA): TGCGCCAGCAACCAGTACTATGAGCGGGGGGGCAGTGAGCAGTTCTTC. The encoded protein is CASNQYYERGGSEQFF.

This clonotype was recorded a few times. J is TRBJ1-1 and V is TRBV4-3, with 7 bases that match TRBD1. The V gene end was trimmed by 4 bases and the J gene end by 0 bases; junction bases not matched to a gene: 2. The length of the CDR3 is 14 residues. Per the germline V gene, CDR1 is LGHNA and CDR2 is YSLEER. CDR3: CASSRGQVNTEAFF. CDR3 coding DNA: TGCGCCAGCAGCCGAGGACAGGTGAACACTGAAGCTTTCTTT.

This clonotype appeared many times. This chain joins TRBV20-1 and TRBJ2-3, with TRBD1 identical over 7 bases. CDR3 length: 16 amino acids. Germline CDR1 and CDR2: DFQATT and SNEGSKA (reference sequence). The V segment lost 5 bases and the J segment 4 bases; nucleotides outside the gene matches: 15. The CDR3 spells CSAYGPGTVSSDTQYF. CDR3 in DNA: TGCAGTGCTTACGGACCCGGGACAGTAAGCTCAGATACGCAGTATTTT.

On this clonotype itself: This clone may be a read error of a much larger clone one base away. The chain links TRBV19 to TRBJ1-4; a weak D match, TRBD1 (5 bases). Trimming shortened V by 7 bases and J by 2 bases, and 23 bases separated the two germline ends. Germline V gene data show CDR1 as LNHDA and CDR2 as SQIVND (reference sequence). The CDR3 contains 18 residues. The CDR3 DNA follows: TGTGCCAGTAAAGGTGCCGCCAGACAGACGGCGACTAATGAAAAACTGTTTTTT. Its protein product is CASKGAARQTATNEKLFF.

The chain employs TRBV14 and TRBJ1-4, with no clear D. The CDR3 spans 13 residues. From germline, CDR1 is SGHDN and CDR2 FVKESK. V dropped 4 bases and J dropped 8 bases, with 11 bases sitting between them. CDR3 DNA sequence: TGTGCCAGCAGCCGAGACGTGGGGGAAAAACTGTTTTTT. Translated, it gives CASSRDVGEKLFF.

The CDR3 sequence: CASSKEYGDRPNTGELFF. In DNA, the CDR3 is TGTGCCAGCAGCAAAGAGTATGGGGACAGACCGAACACCGGGGAGCTGTTTTTT. The chain combines TRBV21-1 with TRBJ2-2; the D segment call TRBD1 is taken from the table without a DNA check. TRBV21-1 is deemed a pseudogene. The CDR3 totals 18 residues.

About this clonotype itself: A much larger clone differs from this one at a single base, so this may be a read error. This CDR3 fails to terminate in the conserved phenylalanine or tryptophan, so it likely reflects a read error. The chain recombines TRBV3-1 with TRBJ2-3, with no clear D. This CDR3 has 16 amino acids. CDR1 is LGHDT and CDR2 is YNNKEL in the germline V gene (reference sequence). V shed 0 bases and J shed 2 bases, with 12 bases lying between them. CDR3 loop: CASSQDQYYPTDTQYC. The CDR3 bases are TGTGCCAGCAGCCAAGATCAGTACTATCCCACAGATACGCAGTATTGT.

The V and J genes are TRBV6-1 and TRBJ2-1, with 8 bases identical to TRBD1. J was trimmed by 6 bases and V by 5 bases; bases with no gene match: 6. The germline CDR1 and CDR2 sequences are MNHNS and SASEGT. The CDR3 covers 14 residues. The CDR3 nucleotides are TGTGCCAGCAGTCAGGGGGCTGGAGGCAATGAGCAGTTCTTC. This sequence encodes CASSQGAGGNEQFF.

This clonotype came up a few times. V and J are TRBV4-1 and TRBJ2-5; D is undetermined. The CDR3 has 15 amino acids. Germline lookup yields CDR1 MGHRA and CDR2 YSYEKL. Trimming took 0 bases from V and 5 from J, leaving 13 bases between them. The CDR3 DNA is TGCGCCAGCAGCCAAGATCCTGGCCGGGCGGAGACCCAGTACTTC. As protein: CASSQDPGRAETQYF.

This clonotype appeared many times. The chain employs TRBV7-9 and TRBJ2-7; 8 nucleotides match TRBD2. From germline, CDR1 is SEHNR and CDR2 FQNEAQ (reference sequence). CDR3 length equals 17 residues. V dropped 4 bases and J dropped 4; count of bases not matched to a gene: 15. This chain's CDR3 is CASSSTLGRGGQYEQYF. CDR3 bases: TGTGCCAGCAGCTCCACCCTGGGACGGGGGGGTCAATACGAGCAGTACTTC.

This clonotype was observed a handful of times. CDR3 region: CASTHPAGGVNEQFF. Here the CDR3 DNA reads TGTGCCAGCACCCACCCAGCGGGGGGGGTCAATGAGCAGTTCTTC. The chain uses TRBV2 and TRBJ2-1; 10 nucleotides line up with TRBD2. Germline CDR1 SNHLY, CDR2 FYNNEI. The CDR3 totals 15 residues. V dropped 7 bases and J dropped 6; count of bases not matched to a gene: 9. The full variable domain, rest sourced from reference TRBV2 and TRBJ2-1, is EPEVTQTPSHQVTQMGQEVILRCVPISNHLYFYWYRQILGQKVEFLVSFYNNEISEKSEIFDDQFSVERPDGSNFTLKIRSTKLEDSAMYFCASTHPAGGVNEQFFGPGTRLTVL.